These 4 T cell receptor beta chains originate from one sample sequenced in a study of CD8+ T cells in alopecia areata. Isolated RNA was reverse transcribed into cDNA used as the sequencing template. The repertoire was sequenced with immunoSEQ multiplex PCR; TCRdb's copy has only in-frame clones and lacks some. The table includes about 150,000 clones, under 60% detected once. The specimen was CD4+ T cells sorted from blood, collected at week 0. Receptors were obtained from a human donor with alopecia areata.

The chain recombines TRBV7-9 with TRBJ1-2; unclear D gene. V gave up 7 bases and J gave up 8 bases, with 11 bases separating them. CDR3 length: 11 residues. Germline CDR1 and CDR2: SEHNR and FQNEAQ (reference sequence). The CDR3 nucleotides are TGTGCCAGCACCGGAGGGCGAGGCTACACCTTC. Translating gives CASTGGRGYTF. The full variable domain, its missing parts supplied by reference TRBV7-9 and TRBJ1-2, is DTGVSQNPRHKITKRGQNVTFRCDPISEHNRLYWYRQTLGQGPEFLTYFQNEAQLEKSRLLSDRFSAERPKGSFSTLEIQRTEQGDSAMYLCASTGGRGYTFGSGTRLTVV.

This clone has just one count. The rearrangement uses TRBV30 and TRBJ1-5; no reliable D call. The V gene lost 2 bases and the J gene lost 2 bases, with 10 bases spanning the gap. This CDR3 region has 14 residues. Germline V CDR1 and CDR2: GTSNPN, SVGIG (reference sequence). The CDR3 DNA sequence: TGTGCCTGGAGTTCGCAAGGCGGCAATCAGCCCCAGCATTTT. Its translation is CAWSSQGGNQPQHF.

The chain links TRBV11-1 to TRBJ1-1; TRBD1 is a possible D gene (5 bases). The CDR3 consists of 15 residues. Germline CDR1 reads SGHAT; CDR2 reads FQDESV (reference sequence). The ends were cut back, 5 bases at V and 3 bases at J, with 16 bases in the middle. For the CDR3, the DNA is TGTGCCAGCAGCCAACCGACGGGGGGAGACACTGAAGCTTTCTTT. Residues: CASSQPTGGDTEAFF.

This clone was recorded once. The chain joins TRBV5-6 to TRBJ1-6; possible D gene TRBD1, 6 bases. Trimming removed 7 bases at V and 14 bases at J, with 22 bases between. The germline CDR1 and CDR2 sequences are SGHDT and YYEEEE. The CDR3 length is 14 residues. The CDR3 protein is CASSRGHRGGTLHF. The CDR3 nucleotides read TGTGCCAGCTCCCGGGGACACCGCGGGGGAACCCTCCACTTT.